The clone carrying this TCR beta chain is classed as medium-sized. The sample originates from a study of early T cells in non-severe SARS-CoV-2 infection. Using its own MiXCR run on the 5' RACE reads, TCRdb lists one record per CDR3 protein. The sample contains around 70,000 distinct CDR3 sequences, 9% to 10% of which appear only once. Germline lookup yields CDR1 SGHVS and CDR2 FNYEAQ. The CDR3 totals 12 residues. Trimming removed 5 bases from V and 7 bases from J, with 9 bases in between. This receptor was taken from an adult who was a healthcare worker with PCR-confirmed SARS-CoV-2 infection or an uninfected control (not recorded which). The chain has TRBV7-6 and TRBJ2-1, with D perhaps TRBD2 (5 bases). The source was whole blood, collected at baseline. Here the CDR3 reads CASSQRSNEQFF. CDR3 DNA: TGTGCCAGCAGCCAGCGGAGTAATGAGCAGTTCTTC.